The 29 T cell receptor beta chains below all came from one sample that was sequenced in a study of shared clonotypes between healthy human individuals. TCRdb's table, derived via immunoSEQ multiplex PCR, lists solely in-frame clones and lacks some. The sample has about 580,000 clones, roughly 98% seen once; the top ten hold approximately 0.33%. Naive CD8 cells, CD45RO-negative and positively selected for CCR7, excluded terminally differentiated effector memory CD45RA+ cells. Sequenced: naive CD8+ T cells sorted from blood. The source of these receptors is a young man in good health.

The chain uses TRBV27 and TRBJ2-7; 14 nucleotides agree with TRBD2. This CDR3 region has 15 residues. In germline, CDR1 is MNHEY, CDR2 SMNVEV (reference sequence). V trimming: 8 bases; J trimming: 4 bases; junction bases outside the gene matches: 7. The CDR3 DNA sequence: TGTGCCAGCTCAAAGACTAGCGGGAGGGCATACGAGCAGTACTTC. Its protein product is CASSKTSGRAYEQYF.

V and J are TRBV7-3 and TRBJ2-1, with 8 bases aligning to TRBD2. The CDR3 runs to 15 residues. Germline V CDR1 and CDR2: SGHTA, FQGTGA. Trimming took 2 bases from V and 3 from J; bases not matched to a gene: 3. CDR3 DNA: TGTGCCAGCAGCTTACGGGAGGGACTCTACAATGAGCAGTTCTTC. Translating gives CASSLREGLYNEQFF.

This chain links TRBV6-1 with TRBJ2-7; 8 bases line up with TRBD1. Per germline, CDR1 MNHNS and CDR2 SASEGT. With 7 bases clipped from V and 6 bases from J, the junction kept 8 bases outside the gene matches. This CDR3 spans 13 amino acids. The CDR3 DNA is TGTGCCAGCACGGAACAGGGGGTGCGCGAGCAGTACTTC. This translates into CASTEQGVREQYF.

The CDR3 is CASSWRQKSYEQYF. The CDR3 nucleotides read TGTGCCAGCAGCTGGAGACAGAAATCCTACGAGCAGTACTTC. The rearrangement joins TRBV5-6 to TRBJ2-7; D possibly corresponds to TRBD1 (5 bases). The V gene's germline CDR1 is SGHDT and CDR2 YYEEEE. This CDR3 contains 14 residues. Trimming took 3 bases from V and 1 from J, leaving 11 bases between them.

The chain is built from TRBV7-6 and TRBJ2-2; the match to TRBD2 covers 8 bases. The CDR3 is 15 amino acids. With V trimmed by 3 bases and J by 3 bases, 3 bases remained unmatched. CDR1 is SGHVS and CDR2 is FNYEAQ in the germline V gene. Here the CDR3 reads CASSFAGGDTGELFF. CDR3 nucleotide sequence: TGTGCCAGCAGCTTCGCGGGAGGAGACACCGGGGAGCTGTTTTTT.

V is TRBV6-5 and J is TRBJ2-1, with a tentative D call TRBD1 (6 bases). V lost 2 bases to trimming and J lost 2 bases, with 7 bases between them. The CDR3 contains 14 residues. Per the germline V gene, CDR1 is MNHEY and CDR2 is SVGAGI. In nucleotides, the CDR3 is TGTGCCAGCAGTTACCCAGGGGCCTACAATGAGCAGTTCTTC. Its translation is CASSYPGAYNEQFF.

V and J are TRBV7-9 and TRBJ1-5; 8 nucleotides agree with TRBD1. This CDR3 has 16 amino acids. In germline, CDR1 is SEHNR, CDR2 FQNEAQ (reference sequence). V trimming: 2 bases; J trimming: 6 bases; junction bases outside the gene matches: 9. The CDR3 DNA is TGTGCCAGCAGCTTACAGGGGGCGGTAGCACGTCAGCCCCAGCATTTT. This codes for CASSLQGAVARQPQHF.

J is TRBJ2-2 and V is TRBV5-1; a possible D gene is TRBD1 (6 bases). The CDR3 extends over 17 amino acids. The germline V gene encodes CDR1 SGHRS and CDR2 YFSETQ. V lost 6 bases to trimming and J lost 5 bases, with 23 bases between them. The CDR3 DNA is TGCGCCAGCACCGAGTACAATATTGACAGGCTGACCGGGGAGCTGTTTTTT. Protein product: CASTEYNIDRLTGELFF.

The genes are TRBV7-9 and TRBJ2-7; TRBD1 agrees at 10 bases. Germline lookup yields CDR1 SEHNR and CDR2 FQNEAQ (reference sequence). Trimming cost V 3 bases and J 0 bases; bases outside gene matches: 8. CDR3 length: 17 residues. As DNA, the CDR3 is TGTGCCAGCAGCTTGCCCATCGGGACAGGGGTCTCCTACGAGCAGTACTTC. This gives the protein CASSLPIGTGVSYEQYF. Combining the CDR3 with reference TRBV7-9 and TRBJ2-7 gives the whole variable domain DTGVSQNPRHKITKRGQNVTFRCDPISEHNRLYWYRQTLGQGPEFLTYFQNEAQLEKSRLLSDRFSAERPKGSFSTLEIQRTEQGDSAMYLCASSLPIGTGVSYEQYFGPGTRLTVT.

The J gene is TRBJ2-1, the V gene TRBV15; D is unresolved. Per the germline V gene, CDR1 is LNHNV and CDR2 is YYDKDF (reference sequence). The CDR3 runs to 13 residues. V was trimmed by 3 bases and J by 4 bases, leaving 7 bases between them. The CDR3 nucleotides read TGTGCCACCAGCAGCCCCTTATACAATGAGCAGTTCTTC. It is translated as CATSSPLYNEQFF. Full variable domain (rest looked up from reference TRBV15 and TRBJ2-1): DAMVIQNPRYQVTQFGKPVTLSCSQTLNHNVMYWYQQKSSQAPKLLFHYYDKDFNNEADTPDNFQSRRPNTSFCFLDIRSPGLGDTAMYLCATSSPLYNEQFFGPGTRLTVL.

CDR3 coding DNA: TGTGCCAGCACTACCGGAGACAGGGATAACACTGAAGCTTTCTTT. It translates to CASTTGDRDNTEAFF. The chain recombines TRBV6-8 with TRBJ1-1; 7 bases match TRBD1. The CDR3 loop spans 15 amino acids. The trim removed 7 bases at V and 2 bases at J, leaving 10 bases unmatched. The germline V gene encodes CDR1 MNHGY and CDR2 SAAAGT.

The chain combines TRBV12-2 with TRBJ2-2; the D call in the table, TRBD2, was not verified against the DNA. TRBV12-2 is described as a pseudogene. The CDR3 is made up of 20 amino acids. The CDR3 DNA follows: TGTGCAAGTCGCTTAGCTTTTCGAGCTAGCGGGAGCAATAACACCGGGGAGCTGTTTTTT. Encoded protein: CASRLAFRASGSNNTGELFF.

The J gene is TRBJ2-7, the V gene TRBV27, with 8 nucleotides matching TRBD1. The CDR3 contains 15 residues. Per germline, CDR1 MNHEY and CDR2 SMNVEV (reference sequence). The V segment lost 4 bases and the J segment 6 bases; nucleotides outside the gene matches: 11. CDR3 in amino acids: CASSSHGQGRGEQYF. The CDR3 DNA is TGTGCCAGCAGTTCACACGGACAGGGAAGAGGCGAGCAGTACTTC.

V gene TRBV25-1 combines with J gene TRBJ2-1, with 8 bases identical to TRBD1. This CDR3 has 15 residues. The germline gives CDR1 MGHDK, CDR2 SYGVNS. The V and J ends lost 4 bases and 5 bases, in that order; junction bases with no gene match: 7. The CDR3 sequence is CASSVRTGWNNEQFF. As DNA, the CDR3 is TGTGCCAGCAGTGTAAGGACAGGGTGGAACAATGAGCAGTTCTTC. The full variable domain, with the rest looked up from reference TRBV25-1 and TRBJ2-1, is EADIYQTPRYLVIGTGKKITLECSQTMGHDKMYWYQQDPGMELHLIHYSYGVNSTEKGDLSSESTVSRIRTEHFPLTLESARPSHTSQYLCASSVRTGWNNEQFFGPGTRLTVL.

The V and J genes are TRBV5-5 and TRBJ2-1, with unresolved D. V shed 1 base and J shed 8 bases, with 10 bases lying between them. The germline V gene has CDR1 SGHKS and CDR2 YYEKEE (reference sequence). This CDR3 comprises 13 residues. As DNA, the CDR3 is TGTGCCAGCAGCTTGTATTTACTTTATGAGCAGTTCTTC. Amino acid sequence: CASSLYLLYEQFF.

This chain links TRBV7-8 with TRBJ2-3; D not resolved. The germline CDR1 and CDR2 sequences are SGHVS and FQNEAQ. This CDR3 has 15 amino acids. The ends were cut back, 3 bases at V and 0 bases at J, with 10 bases in the middle. The CDR3 reads CASSLLWASTDTQYF. Here the CDR3 DNA reads TGTGCCAGCAGCTTGCTGTGGGCTAGCACAGATACGCAGTATTTT.

As concerns this clone: This sample also contains other DNA sequences that code for the same CDR3. The CDR3 sequence is CASSVTGTASYEQYF. The CDR3 nucleotides are TGTGCCAGCAGCGTCACAGGGACAGCCTCCTACGAGCAGTACTTC. The gene calls are TRBV9 and TRBJ2-7; 7 positions match TRBD1. Germline V gives CDR1 SGDLS, CDR2 YYNGEE. V shed 2 bases and J 0 bases; nucleotides not matched to a gene: 5. The CDR3 covers 15 residues.

The chain combines TRBV29-1 with TRBJ2-6, with D tentatively TRBD2 (5 bases). V was clipped by 4 bases and J by 1 base, with 17 bases between them. CDR1 and CDR2 from the germline V gene are SQVTM and ANQGSEA. This CDR3 is built from 17 residues. CDR3 DNA sequence: TGCAGCGTTGCCGCGGGCCAAAGGACTTCTGGGGCCAACGTCCTGACTTTC. Residues: CSVAAGQRTSGANVLTF.

As DNA, the CDR3 is TGTGCCAGCAGCTCCACCGGGACTAGCGGCACAGATACGCAGTATTTT. This codes for CASSSTGTSGTDTQYF. V gene TRBV7-9 combines with J gene TRBJ2-3, with 10 bases aligning to TRBD2. The CDR3 contains 16 residues. Germline CDR1 reads SEHNR; CDR2 reads FQNEAQ (reference sequence). V gave up 4 bases and J gave up 1 base; unmatched junction bases: 5.

V usage is TRBV19 and J usage is TRBJ2-7, with D perhaps matching TRBD1 (6 bases). CDR3 size: 15 residues. The germline V gene has CDR1 LNHDA and CDR2 SQIVND (reference sequence). Trimming took off 4 bases at V and 5 bases at J, with 18 bases between the two ends. The CDR3: CASSNPGQKSHEQYF. CDR3 nucleotide sequence: TGTGCCAGTAGTAACCCGGGACAAAAAAGCCACGAGCAGTACTTC.

This sequence joins TRBV7-9 and TRBJ2-1; 10 positions match TRBD2. CDR1 and CDR2 from the germline V gene are SEHNR and FQNEAQ (reference sequence). The V gene end was trimmed by 3 bases and the J gene end by 1 base; junction bases not matched to a gene: 3. This CDR3 contains 16 residues. Here the CDR3 DNA reads TGTGCCAGCAGCTTCCCTAGCGGGAGTTCCTACAATGAGCAGTTCTTC. As protein: CASSFPSGSSYNEQFF.

The V gene is TRBV18, the J gene TRBJ1-1; no clear D. The CDR3 has 14 amino acids. Trimming took off 2 bases at V and 0 bases at J, with 7 bases between the two ends. Germline CDR1 reads KGHSH; CDR2 reads LQKENI. CDR3 protein: CASSPGRLNTEAFF. In DNA form, the CDR3 reads TGTGCCAGCTCACCAGGGAGGTTGAACACTGAAGCTTTCTTT.

The chain links TRBV7-9 to TRBJ2-1; unclear D gene. The V gene's germline CDR1 is SEHNR and CDR2 FQNEAQ (reference sequence). CDR3 length: 15 residues. The V end lost 2 bases, the J end lost 2 bases, and 10 bases lay between the germline ends. This chain's CDR3 is CASSLSRIAYNEQFF. For the CDR3, the DNA is TGTGCCAGCAGCTTAAGCAGGATCGCCTACAATGAGCAGTTCTTC.

This rearrangement joins TRBV5-6 to TRBJ2-7, with TRBD1 as a possible D gene (5 bases). Germline V gene data show CDR1 as SGHDT and CDR2 as YYEEEE. The ends were cut back, 2 bases at V and 1 base at J, with 13 bases in the middle. The CDR3 runs to 15 residues. CDR3 residues: CASSFLRQTSYEQYF. The CDR3 DNA sequence: TGTGCCAGCAGCTTCCTCAGACAGACATCCTACGAGCAGTACTTC.

Comments on this clone: Additional DNA sequences in this sample encode the identical CDR3. The chain links TRBV5-1 to TRBJ2-7; 7 nucleotides line up with TRBD1. The CDR3 extends over 14 amino acids. Losses at the gene ends were 3 bases for V and 4 bases for J; bases not matched to a gene: 7. Germline lookup yields CDR1 SGHRS and CDR2 YFSETQ. The CDR3 spells CASSSRQGNYEQYF. The CDR3 DNA reads as TGCGCCAGCAGCTCCCGACAGGGTAATTACGAGCAGTACTTC.

V gene TRBV5-4 combines with J gene TRBJ2-3; 8 bases match TRBD1. With 4 bases clipped from V and 0 bases from J, the junction kept 10 bases outside the gene matches. Germline CDR1 and CDR2: SGHNT and YYREEE (reference sequence). The CDR3 covers 17 residues. Written as DNA, the CDR3 is TGTGCCAGCAGCGTGGCGACCGGACAGGGAAGCACAGATACGCAGTATTTT. It translates to CASSVATGQGSTDTQYF.

This chain links TRBV7-6 with TRBJ2-2, with D perhaps TRBD2 (5 bases). The CDR3 length is 18 residues. Germline V lookup: CDR1 SGHVS, CDR2 FNYEAQ. Trimming pared 1 base from V and 3 bases from J, leaving 18 bases between. The CDR3 reads CASSLEVRVTDDTGELFF. CDR3 DNA sequence: TGTGCCAGCAGCTTAGAAGTGCGGGTCACGGATGACACCGGGGAGCTGTTTTTT. Based on the CDR3 plus reference TRBV7-6 and TRBJ2-2, the full variable domain is GAGVSQSPRYKVTKRGQDVALRCDPISGHVSLYWYRQALGQGPEFLTYFNYEAQQDKSGLPNDRFSAERPEGSISTLTIQRTEQRDSAMYRCASSLEVRVTDDTGELFFGEGSRLTVL.

As DNA, the CDR3 is TGTGCCAGCAGCTTAAACTTAGGGGTCAGTAACTACGAGCAGTACTTC. This sequence encodes CASSLNLGVSNYEQYF. The rearrangement joins TRBV7-9 to TRBJ2-7; perhaps TRBD1 as D (5 bases). This CDR3 has 16 amino acids. Trimming took 2 bases from V and 3 from J, leaving 17 bases between them. In germline, CDR1 is SEHNR, CDR2 FQNEAQ (reference sequence).

This chain links TRBV11-2 with TRBJ2-3; 10 bases align to TRBD2. The CDR3 totals 15 residues. The trim removed 4 bases at V and 5 bases at J, leaving 6 bases unmatched. CDR1 and CDR2 (germline): SGHAT, FQNNGV. CDR3 bases: TGTGCCAGCAGCTACCTAGCGGGGGTCTTAGATACGCAGTATTTT. Translated, it gives CASSYLAGVLDTQYF.